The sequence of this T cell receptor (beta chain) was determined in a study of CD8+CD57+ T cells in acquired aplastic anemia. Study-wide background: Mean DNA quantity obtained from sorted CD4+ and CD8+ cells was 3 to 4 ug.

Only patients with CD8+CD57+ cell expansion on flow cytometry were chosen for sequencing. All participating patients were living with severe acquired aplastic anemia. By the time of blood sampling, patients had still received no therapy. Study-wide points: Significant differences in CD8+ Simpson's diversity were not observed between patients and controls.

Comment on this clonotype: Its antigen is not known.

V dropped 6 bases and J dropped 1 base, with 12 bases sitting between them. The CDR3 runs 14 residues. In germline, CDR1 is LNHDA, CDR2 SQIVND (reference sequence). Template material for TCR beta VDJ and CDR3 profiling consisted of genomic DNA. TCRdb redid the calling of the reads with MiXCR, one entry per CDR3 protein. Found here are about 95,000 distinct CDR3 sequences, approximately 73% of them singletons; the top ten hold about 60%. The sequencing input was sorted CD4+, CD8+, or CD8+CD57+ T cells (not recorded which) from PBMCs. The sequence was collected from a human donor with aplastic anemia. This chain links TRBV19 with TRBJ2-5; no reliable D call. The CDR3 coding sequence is TGTGCCAGTAGCGCCAGGAGAGCCCAAGAGACCCAGTACTTC. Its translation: CASSARRAQETQYF.